Listed below are T cell receptor beta chains from one sample, sequenced in a study of blood T cell repertoires in COVID-19. The method was immunoSEQ multiplex PCR; TCRdb's version includes in-frame clones alone and lacks a portion of them. The data hold about 270,000 clones, with approximately 87% observed a single time. The sequenced sample consisted of peripheral blood. The receptor source for this set is a human donor in a cohort sampled during active COVID-19. Each CDR3 is given with its conserved first and last residue.

j_call	v_call	cdr3_aa
TRBJ1-4	TRBV12-3/TRBV12-4	CASSGTDEKLFF
TRBJ1-5	TRBV4-3	CASSQDLRGGQPQHF
TRBJ2-7	TRBV28	CASSLSQGWYEQYF
TRBJ2-1	TRBV7-3	CASSSPSDGNEQFF
TRBJ2-5	TRBV12-5	CASGFSRGETQYF
TRBJ2-6	TRBV21-1	CASSKIRQSSHSGANVLTF
TRBJ2-7	TRBV4-1	CASSQEWRESEQYF
TRBJ1-1	TRBV10-3	CAISESRQTNTEAFF
TRBJ2-2	TRBV5-1	CASSLDLAWGTGELFF
TRBJ1-1	TRBV7-9	CASRGAVMNTEAFF
TRBJ1-5	TRBV7-2	CASSLGTRQVVQPQHF
TRBJ1-5	TRBV18	CASSRGTGGYNQPQHF
TRBJ1-2	TRBV11-2	CATYLILPFRHGYTF
TRBJ2-5	TRBV6-5	CASRLAGKETQYF
TRBJ2-7	TRBV6-5	CASRTGTGKSYEQYF
TRBJ1-1	TRBV4-1	CASSRVLGTGVTEAFF
TRBJ1-2	TRBV10-3	CAISELGPGGNYGYTF
TRBJ1-6	TRBV7-9	CASSQGDSPLHF